The rows below give T cell receptor beta chains drawn from one sample of a study of blood T cell repertoires in COVID-19. Repertoires were generated with immunoSEQ multiplex PCR, while TCRdb's copy carries only in-frame clones and drops some. The table has around 91,000 clones, roughly 84% seen once. The sequencing sample was made of peripheral blood. These receptors originate from a human donor in a cohort sampled during active COVID-19. CDR3s leave out the opening cysteine and the closing phenylalanine or tryptophan.

TRBV28	TRBJ2-1	ASSLFMGGYNEQF
TRBV9	TRBJ1-5	ASSVAGNRNQPQH
TRBV13	TRBJ2-2	ASSLRTEPTGELF
TRBV4-1	TRBJ1-2	ASSQPGTGANYGYT
TRBV27	TRBJ2-4	ASSPIWSGYPEH
TRBV7-2	TRBJ2-1	ASSPGSGPYNEQF
TRBV19	TRBJ2-1	ASNTGTGHEQF
TRBV9	TRBJ1-6	ASQSDTSSPLH
TRBV6-5	TRBJ1-2	ASSYSPQGLYGYT
TRBV5-1	TRBJ2-3	ASSLWGDGTDTQY
TRBV4-2	TRBJ2-6	ASSPMSRGSGANVLT
TRBV9	TRBJ1-6	ASSVAPGINSPLH
TRBV30	TRBJ1-2	ASGTGFNYGYT
TRBV2	TRBJ1-1	ASRRLAGTVNTEAF
TRBV19	TRBJ2-5	ASSIQGFEETQY
TRBV7-2	TRBJ2-2	ASSPGLAGAGELF
TRBV19	TRBJ1-3	ASSHSRDRRSTIY
TRBV7-9	TRBJ1-1	ASSLVQGVYTEAF
TRBV6-6	TRBJ2-1	ASSADRGGNEQF
TRBV6-1	TRBJ2-1	ASSDGRELGEQF
TRBV5-4	TRBJ2-5	ASSQDSTSQETQY